Below, 2 T cell receptor beta chains from the same sample are listed, as sequenced in a study of radiation and T cells in renal cell carcinoma. Time point in this sample: blood 2 weeks post-SBRT. Treatment of the sample: 15 Gy SBRT to primary tumor, nephrectomy 4 weeks later. Clones were read by immunoSEQ multiplex PCR, and TCRdb kept only the in-frame ones, dropping some. The sample contains some 150,000 clones, approximately 88% of which appear only once. The starting material was blood, obtained from a patient whose treatment included radiotherapy and nephrectomy. These receptor sequences come from a woman between 50 and 59 years old with renal cell carcinoma.

This chain connects TRBV6-6 to TRBJ1-1, with 7 bases lining up with TRBD1. The CDR3 totals 15 residues. With V trimmed by 6 bases and J by 4 bases, 11 bases remained unmatched. The germline gives CDR1 MNHNY, CDR2 SVGAGI (reference sequence). CDR3 loop: CASSSGTVVGTEAFF. CDR3 sequence (DNA): TGTGCCAGCAGCTCCGGGACAGTAGTCGGCACTGAAGCTTTCTTT.

The CDR3 sequence: CASSLRVGNTIYF. Here the CDR3 DNA reads TGTGCCAGCAGTCTCCGTGTTGGAAACACCATATATTTT. V is TRBV28 and J is TRBJ1-3; D remains unclear. Germline V gives CDR1 MDHEN, CDR2 SYDVKM. The CDR3 contains 13 residues. Between the trimmed V and J ends, which lost 5 bases and 3 bases, there was a span of 8 bases.